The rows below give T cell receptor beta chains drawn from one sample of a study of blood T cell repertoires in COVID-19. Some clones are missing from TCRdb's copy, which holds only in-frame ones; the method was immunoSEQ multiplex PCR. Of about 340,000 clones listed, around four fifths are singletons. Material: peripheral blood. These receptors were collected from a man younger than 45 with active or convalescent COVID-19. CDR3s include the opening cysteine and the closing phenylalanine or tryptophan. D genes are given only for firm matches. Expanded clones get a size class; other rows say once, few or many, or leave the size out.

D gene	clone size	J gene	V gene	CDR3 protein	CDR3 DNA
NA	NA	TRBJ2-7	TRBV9	CASSVGQGIYEQYF	TGTGCCAGCAGCGTAGGGCAGGGAATCTACGAGCAGTACTTC
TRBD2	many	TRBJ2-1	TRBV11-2	CASSFRGGAVSYNEQFF	TGTGCCAGCAGCTTTCGCGGGGGGGCGGTCTCCTACAATGAGCAGTTCTTC
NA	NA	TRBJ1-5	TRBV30	CAWSVRRGPQHF	TGTGCCTGGAGTGTACGGCGGGGGCCCCAGCATTTT
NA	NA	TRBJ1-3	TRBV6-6	CASSYGRTGNTIYF	TGTGCCAGCAGTTACGGCAGAACTGGAAACACCATATATTTT
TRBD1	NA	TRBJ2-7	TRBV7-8	CASSLGTGEFYEQYF	TGTGCCAGCAGCCTGGGGACAGGGGAATTCTACGAGCAGTACTTC
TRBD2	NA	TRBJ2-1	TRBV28	CASSLTSGSYNEQFF	TGTGCCAGCAGTCTTACTAGCGGTTCCTACAATGAGCAGTTCTTC
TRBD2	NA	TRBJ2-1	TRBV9	CASSAGTSGSNEQFF	TGTGCCAGCAGCGCTGGGACTAGCGGGAGCAATGAGCAGTTCTTC
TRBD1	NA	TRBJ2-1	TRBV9	CASTPGGTGYNEQFF	TGTGCCAGCACCCCCGGAGGGACAGGGTACAATGAGCAGTTCTTC
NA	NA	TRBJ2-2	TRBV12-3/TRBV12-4	CASSLLGWELFF	TGTGCCAGCAGTCTCCTCGGTTGGGAGCTGTTTTTT
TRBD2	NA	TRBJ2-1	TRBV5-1	CASSPAGTSVYEQFF	TGCGCCAGCAGCCCGGCCGGGACTAGCGTCTATGAGCAGTTCTTC
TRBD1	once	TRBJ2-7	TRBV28	CASSLTGGSYEQYF	TGTGCCAGCAGTTTAACAGGGGGCTCCTACGAGCAGTACTTC
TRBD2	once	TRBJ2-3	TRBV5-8	CASSLGASGGPATDTQYF	TGTGCCAGCAGCTTGGGGGCTAGCGGGGGGCCCGCGACAGATACGCAGTATTTT
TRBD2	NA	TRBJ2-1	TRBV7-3	CASSLSGGAYNEQFF	TGTGCCAGCAGCTTATCGGGGGGGGCCTACAATGAGCAGTTCTTC
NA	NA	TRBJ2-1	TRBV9	CASSVAGGSRDYNEQFF	TGTGCCAGCAGCGTAGCCGGCGGTTCTCGGGACTACAATGAGCAGTTCTTC
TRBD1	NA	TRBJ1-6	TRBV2	CASTLDRGDSPLHF	TGTGCCAGCACCCTTGACAGGGGTGATTCACCCCTCCACTTT
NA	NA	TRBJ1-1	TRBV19	CASSIPQGENTEAFF	TGTGCCAGTAGTATCCCACAAGGAGAGAACACTGAAGCTTTCTTT
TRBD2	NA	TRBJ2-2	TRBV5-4	CASSFPASGNTGELFF	TGTGCCAGCAGCTTCCCGGCTAGCGGGAACACCGGGGAGCTGTTTTTT